This TCR beta chain was recovered during a study of CD8+CD57+ T cells in acquired aplastic anemia. Study-level information: Each DNA sample taken from sorted CD4+ and CD8+ cells came to 2.5 to 4 ug on average.

Genomic DNA constituted the template upon which TCR beta VDJ and CDR3 profiling was performed. MiXCR, run by TCRdb on the reads, gives a single entry per CDR3 protein. The sample records roughly 80,000 distinct CDR3 sequences, just over 70% being singletons. Germline CDR1 SGDLS, CDR2 YYNGEE. The CDR3 totals 14 residues. To note about this clonotype: Antigen: not known. An end of the junction does not agree with germline; a read error may underlie this.

In patients chosen for sequencing, flow cytometry had shown CD8+CD57+ cell expansion. There were no patients without severe acquired aplastic anemia. Therapy had not been given to patients before blood sampling. General study results and limits: Patients and controls shared fewer than 30 CD8+ CDR3 sequences.

The V call is TRBV9, the J call TRBJ2-2; either TRBD1 or TRBD2 may supply D (5 bases each). The material sequenced was sorted CD4+, CD8+, or CD8+CD57+ T cells (not recorded which) from PBMCs. The sequence derives from a human donor with aplastic anemia. CDR3 protein: CASSEGTNAGELFF. The CDR3 DNA is TGTGCCAGCAGCGAAGGGACGAACGCCGGGGAGCTGTTTTTT.